This TCR beta chain is drawn from a study of blood T cell repertoires in COVID-19. Study-wide background: PBMCs, B-cell-depleted T cells, or T cells were the source of the cDNA or gDNA that made up the material.

Some clones are missing from TCRdb's copy, which holds only in-frame ones; the method was immunoSEQ multiplex PCR. The sample contains 52,000 or so clones, less than 95% of which appear only once. The CDR3 spans 14 residues. Trimming stripped 2 bases from V and 6 bases from J, with 11 bases between. CDR1 and CDR2 from the germline V gene are MNHEY and SMNVEV (reference sequence). The rearrangement uses TRBV27 and TRBJ1-5; no firm D call. This clonotype was obtained from a human donor in a cohort sampled during active COVID-19. Source material: peripheral blood. CDR3: CASSLLWGGQPQHF. The CDR3 DNA follows: TGTGCCAGCAGTTTACTGTGGGGAGGTCAGCCCCAGCATTTT.